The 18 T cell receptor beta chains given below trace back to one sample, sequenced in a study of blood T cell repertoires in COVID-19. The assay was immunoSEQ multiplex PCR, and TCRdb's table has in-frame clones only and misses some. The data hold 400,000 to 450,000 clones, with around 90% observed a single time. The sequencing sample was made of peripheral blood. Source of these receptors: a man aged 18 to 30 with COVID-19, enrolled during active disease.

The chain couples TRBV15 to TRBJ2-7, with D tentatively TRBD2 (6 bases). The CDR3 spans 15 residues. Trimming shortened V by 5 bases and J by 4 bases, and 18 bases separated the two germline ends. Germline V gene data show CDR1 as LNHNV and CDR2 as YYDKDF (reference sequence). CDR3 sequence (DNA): TGTGCCACCAGCCGCCGGAGGGGTGATCCGTACGAGCAGTACTTC. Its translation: CATSRRRGDPYEQYF.

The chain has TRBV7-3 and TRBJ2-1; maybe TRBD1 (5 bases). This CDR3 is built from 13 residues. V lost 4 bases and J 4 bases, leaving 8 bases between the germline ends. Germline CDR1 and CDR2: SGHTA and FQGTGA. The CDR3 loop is CASSWGGYNEQFF. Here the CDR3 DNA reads TGTGCCAGCAGCTGGGGCGGTTACAATGAGCAGTTCTTC.

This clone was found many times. The CDR3 loop reads CATSRSGGATDTQYF. CDR3 bases: TGTGCCACCAGCCGTAGCGGGGGGGCAACAGATACGCAGTATTTT. V is TRBV15 and J is TRBJ2-3, with 11 bases that match TRBD2. V shed 5 bases, J shed 3 bases, and the junction held 4 bases outside the gene matches. The CDR3 contains 15 residues. Germline V lookup: CDR1 LNHNV, CDR2 YYDKDF (reference sequence).

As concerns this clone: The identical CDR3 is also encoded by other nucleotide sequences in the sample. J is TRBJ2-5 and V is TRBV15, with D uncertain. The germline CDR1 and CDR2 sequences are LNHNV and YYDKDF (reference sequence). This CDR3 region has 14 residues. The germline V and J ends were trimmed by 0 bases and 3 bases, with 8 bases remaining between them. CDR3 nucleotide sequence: TGTGCCACCAGCAGAGATCGCGCGGAAGAGACCCAGTACTTC. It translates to CATSRDRAEETQYF.

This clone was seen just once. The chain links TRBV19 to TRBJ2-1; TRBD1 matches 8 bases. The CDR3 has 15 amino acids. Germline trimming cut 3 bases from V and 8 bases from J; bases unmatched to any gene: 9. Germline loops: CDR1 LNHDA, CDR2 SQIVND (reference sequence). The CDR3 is CASSISQGANYEQFF. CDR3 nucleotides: TGTGCCAGTAGTATTAGTCAGGGGGCGAACTATGAGCAGTTCTTC.

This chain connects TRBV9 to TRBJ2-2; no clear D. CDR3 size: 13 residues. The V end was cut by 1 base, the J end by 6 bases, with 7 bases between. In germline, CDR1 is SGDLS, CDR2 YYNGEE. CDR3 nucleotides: TGTGCCAGCAGCGTATATGGCTCCGGGGAGCTGTTTTTT. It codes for CASSVYGSGELFF.

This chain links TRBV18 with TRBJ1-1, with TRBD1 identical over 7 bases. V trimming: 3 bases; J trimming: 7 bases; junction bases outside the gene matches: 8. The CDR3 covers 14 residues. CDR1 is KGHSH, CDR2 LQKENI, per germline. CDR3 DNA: TGTGCCAGCTCACCGGGGACCGACAGGGATGAAGCTTTCTTT. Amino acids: CASSPGTDRDEAFF.

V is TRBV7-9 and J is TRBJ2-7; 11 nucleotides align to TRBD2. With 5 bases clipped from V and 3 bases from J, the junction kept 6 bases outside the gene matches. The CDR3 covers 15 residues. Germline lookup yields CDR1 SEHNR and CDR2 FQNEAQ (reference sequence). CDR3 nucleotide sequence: TGTGCCAGCAGCAAAACCGGGACTAGCGGCTACGAGCAGTACTTC. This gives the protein CASSKTGTSGYEQYF.

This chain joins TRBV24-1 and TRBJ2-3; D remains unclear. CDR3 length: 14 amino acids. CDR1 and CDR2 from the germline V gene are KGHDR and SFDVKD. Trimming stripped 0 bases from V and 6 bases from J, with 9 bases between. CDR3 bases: TGTGCCACCAGTGATTTGGGGCTGCAGGATACGCAGTATTTT. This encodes CATSDLGLQDTQYF.

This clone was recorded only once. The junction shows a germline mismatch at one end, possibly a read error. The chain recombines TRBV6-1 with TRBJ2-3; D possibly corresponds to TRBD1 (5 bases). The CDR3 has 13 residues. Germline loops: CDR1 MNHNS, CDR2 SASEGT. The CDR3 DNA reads TGTGCCAGCAGAGAAGGGGCCACAGATACGCAGTATTTT. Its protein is CASREGATDTQYF.

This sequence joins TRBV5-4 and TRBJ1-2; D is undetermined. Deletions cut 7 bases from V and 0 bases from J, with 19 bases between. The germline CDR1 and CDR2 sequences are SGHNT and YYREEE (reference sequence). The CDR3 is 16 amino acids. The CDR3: CASSPPPPGTNYGYTF. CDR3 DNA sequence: TGTGCCAGCTCCCCACCTCCCCCTGGCACTAACTATGGCTACACCTTC.

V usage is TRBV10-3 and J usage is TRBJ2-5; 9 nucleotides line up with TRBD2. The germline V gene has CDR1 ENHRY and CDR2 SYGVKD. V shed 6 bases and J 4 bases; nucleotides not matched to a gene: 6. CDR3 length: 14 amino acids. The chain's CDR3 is CAIRPGLALETQYF. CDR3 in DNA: TGTGCCATCAGGCCGGGACTAGCATTAGAGACCCAGTACTTC.

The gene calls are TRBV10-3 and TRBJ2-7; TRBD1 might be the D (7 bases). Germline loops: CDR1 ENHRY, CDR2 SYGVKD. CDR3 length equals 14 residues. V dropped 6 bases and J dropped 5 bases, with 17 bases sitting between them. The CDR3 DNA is TGTGCCATCAGGATGATGGAGGGGGCCCACGAGCAGTACTTC. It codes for CAIRMMEGAHEQYF.

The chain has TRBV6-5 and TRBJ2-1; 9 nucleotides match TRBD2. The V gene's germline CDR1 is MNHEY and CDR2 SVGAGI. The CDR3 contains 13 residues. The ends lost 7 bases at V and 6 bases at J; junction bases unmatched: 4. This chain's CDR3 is CASTSGMSNEQFF. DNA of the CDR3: TGTGCCAGCACTAGCGGGATGTCCAATGAGCAGTTCTTC.

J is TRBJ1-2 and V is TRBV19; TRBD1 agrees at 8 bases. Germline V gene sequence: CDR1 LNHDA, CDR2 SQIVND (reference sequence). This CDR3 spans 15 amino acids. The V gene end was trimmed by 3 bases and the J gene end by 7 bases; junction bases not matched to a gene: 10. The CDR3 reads CASSIAGQGAGGYTF. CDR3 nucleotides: TGTGCCAGTAGTATTGCCGGGCAGGGGGCCGGTGGCTACACCTTC. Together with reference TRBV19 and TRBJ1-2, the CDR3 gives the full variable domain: DGGITQSPKYLFRKEGQNVTLSCEQNLNHDAMYWYRQDPGQGLRLIYYSQIVNDFQKGDIAEGYSVSREKKESFPLTVTSAQKNPTAFYLCASSIAGQGAGGYTFGSGTRLTVV.

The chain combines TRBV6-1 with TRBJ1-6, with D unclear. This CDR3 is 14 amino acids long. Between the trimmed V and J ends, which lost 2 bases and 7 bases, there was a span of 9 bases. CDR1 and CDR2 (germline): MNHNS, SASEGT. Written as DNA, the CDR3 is TGTGCCAGCAGTGAATTCCGGGGAAATTCACCCCTCCACTTT. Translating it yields CASSEFRGNSPLHF.

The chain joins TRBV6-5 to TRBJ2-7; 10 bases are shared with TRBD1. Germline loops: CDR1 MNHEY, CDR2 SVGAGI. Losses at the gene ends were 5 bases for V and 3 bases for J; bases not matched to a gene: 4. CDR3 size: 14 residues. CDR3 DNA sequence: TGTGCCAGCAGTCTTGGGACAGGGGTCTACGAGCAGTACTTC. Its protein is CASSLGTGVYEQYF.

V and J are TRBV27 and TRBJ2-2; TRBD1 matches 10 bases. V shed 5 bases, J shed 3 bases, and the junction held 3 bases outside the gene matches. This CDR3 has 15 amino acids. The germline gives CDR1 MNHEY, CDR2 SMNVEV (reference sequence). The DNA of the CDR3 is TGTGCCAGCAGTCCCGGGACAGGGGACACCGGGGAGCTGTTTTTT. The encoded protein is CASSPGTGDTGELFF.